The next 19 T cell receptor beta chains were all read from a single sample in a study of blood T cell repertoires in COVID-19 (dated by TCRdb to 2018 to 2020). Library creation used the immunoSEQ multiplex PCR assay. In its TCRdb copy, this immuneACCESS table keeps in-frame sequences only and misses some clones. Where compared with another copy, unresolved V genes explain less than half of these, and the others have no known cause. The sample has under 200,000 clones on record, over 75% of them singletons. The top ten clones comprise around 2.7% of the sample. The sample comprised peripheral blood. These receptors originate from a man between 65 and 85 years old with acute or convalescent COVID-19.

CDR3 sequence: CATLDRVDEQFF. In DNA, the CDR3 is TGTGCCACCTTAGATCGGGTCGATGAGCAGTTCTTC. The chain links TRBV6-5 to TRBJ2-1; D gene uncertain. Germline lookup yields CDR1 MNHEY and CDR2 SVGAGI. Trimming pared 10 bases from V and 8 bases from J, leaving 15 bases between. The CDR3 extends over 12 amino acids.

The genes are TRBV6-5 and TRBJ1-1; maybe TRBD1 (6 bases). Looked up from germline, CDR1 is MNHEY and CDR2 is SVGAGI. The V gene lost 6 bases and the J gene lost 7 bases, with 18 bases spanning the gap. The CDR3 covers 14 residues. The chain's CDR3 is CASRYGRGVIEAFF. The CDR3 coding sequence is TGTGCCAGCAGGTACGGCAGGGGAGTCATTGAAGCTTTCTTT.

This chain uses TRBV6-2 or TRBV6-3 with TRBJ2-5; D gene ambiguous. The CDR3 runs to 16 residues. V shed 2 bases and J shed 2 bases, with 15 bases lying between them. Per the germline V gene, CDR1 is MNHEY and CDR2 is SVGEGT. DNA of the CDR3: TGTGCCAGCAGTTACCGTCAGGTCTCCTGGCAAGAGACCCAGTACTTC. Translating it yields CASSYRQVSWQETQYF.

The V gene is TRBV9, the J gene TRBJ2-7; 11 bases align to TRBD2. The junction had 13 bases not matched to a gene; V was cut back by 4 bases and J by 4 bases. This CDR3 contains 17 residues. Germline V lookup: CDR1 SGDLS, CDR2 YYNGEE. CDR3: CASSPDPMASGRYEQYF. For the CDR3, the DNA is TGTGCCAGCAGCCCCGACCCCATGGCTAGCGGGAGGTACGAGCAGTACTTC.

This clone was counted a single time. This chain joins TRBV28 and TRBJ2-4; perhaps TRBD1 as D (8 bases). The CDR3 length is 19 residues. Germline V CDR1 and CDR2: MDHEN, SYDVKM. V gave up 2 bases and J gave up 1 base, with 21 bases separating them. CDR3 DNA: TGTGCCAGCAGTTTACCCTGGACAGGGAGGGGGGTGGCCAAAAACATTCAGTACTTC. It is translated as CASSLPWTGRGVAKNIQYF. The entire variable domain, with the rest obtained from reference TRBV28 and TRBJ2-4, is as follows: DVKVTQSSRYLVKRTGEKVFLECVQDMDHENMFWYRQDPGLGLRLIYFSYDVKMKEKGDIPEGYSVSREKKERFSLILESASTNQTSMYLCASSLPWTGRGVAKNIQYFGAGTRLSVL.

The rearrangement uses TRBV29-1 and TRBJ1-2; D is possibly TRBD1 (5 bases). Germline CDR1 SQVTM, CDR2 ANQGSEA. The CDR3 length is 13 residues. V was cut by 5 bases and J by 0 bases, with 10 bases left in between. The DNA for the CDR3 is TGCAGCGTTCGACAGATCTCTAACTATGGCTACACCTTC. Translation gives CSVRQISNYGYTF.

This clone was recorded once. The chain uses TRBV6-1 and TRBJ1-2; D might be TRBD1 (5 bases). Germline V gene data show CDR1 as MNHNS and CDR2 as SASEGT. This CDR3 has 14 amino acids. V was cut by 6 bases and J by 6 bases, with 17 bases left in between. The chain's CDR3 is CASRETTGFNGYTF. The CDR3 nucleotides read TGTGCCAGCAGGGAAACAACAGGATTTAATGGCTACACCTTC.

The V and J genes are TRBV19 and TRBJ1-4, with D tentatively TRBD1 (6 bases). The CDR3 extends over 15 amino acids. Trimming pared 4 bases from V and 5 bases from J, leaving 14 bases between. CDR1 is LNHDA and CDR2 is SQIVND in the germline V gene (reference sequence). This chain's CDR3 is CASSRVPGHNEKLFF. The CDR3 DNA reads as TGTGCCAGTAGTAGGGTTCCGGGACACAATGAAAAACTGTTTTTT.

This clone showed up just a few times. J is TRBJ2-7 and V is TRBV11-3, with D perhaps TRBD1 (7 bases). The CDR3 consists of 13 residues. V was cut by 5 bases and J by 2 bases, with 10 bases left in between. Germline V gives CDR1 SGHNT, CDR2 YENEEA. The DNA for the CDR3 is TGTGCCAGCAGCCGGGGGACAGCCTACGAGCAGTACTTC. This sequence encodes CASSRGTAYEQYF. The variable domain in full, with the rest retrieved from reference TRBV11-3 and TRBJ2-7, is EAGVVQSPRYKIIEKKQPVAFWCNPISGHNTLYWYLQNLGQGPELLIRYENEEAVDDSQLPKDRFSAERLKGVDSTLKIQPAELGDSAVYLCASSRGTAYEQYFGPGTRLTVT.

The chain uses TRBV6-5 and TRBJ1-3, with D uncertain. The V end was cut by 0 bases, the J end by 3 bases, with 9 bases between. The CDR3 runs 15 residues. CDR1 is MNHEY, CDR2 SVGAGI, per germline. Here the CDR3 DNA reads TGTGCCAGCAGTTACTCGCTTGGGAGTGGAAACACCATATATTTT. Amino acids: CASSYSLGSGNTIYF.

The V and J genes are TRBV7-2 and TRBJ1-4; the D is unclear. V shed 1 base and J shed 10 bases, with 13 bases lying between them. The CDR3 length is 14 residues. Germline assignment: CDR1 SGHTA and CDR2 FQGNSA. The CDR3 loop reads CASSLDRNSGKLFF. CDR3 nucleotides: TGTGCCAGCAGCTTAGACAGAAACAGTGGAAAACTGTTTTTT.

The CDR3 DNA sequence: TGTGCCAGCAGCTTAGGGGCAGGCCATTTGGGCGAGCAGTACTTC. It translates to CASSLGAGHLGEQYF. This chain uses TRBV7-6 with TRBJ2-7; no reliable D call. The CDR3 is 15 residues long. Germline CDR1 SGHVS, CDR2 FNYEAQ. V was pared by 1 base and J by 6 bases, with 16 bases between.

The CDR3 DNA is TGTGCCAGCAGTTACTCGGGTCCACTAGCGGGAGTGTTCGAGCGGCCAGATACGCAGTATTTT. This translates into CASSYSGPLAGVFERPDTQYF. The rearrangement links TRBV6-2 or TRBV6-3 to TRBJ2-3; TRBD2 agrees at 11 bases. With V trimmed by 0 bases and J by 4 bases, 18 bases remained unmatched. Per the germline V gene, CDR1 is MNHEY and CDR2 is SVGEGT. This CDR3 region has 21 residues.

This clone occurred a few times. This chain links TRBV28 with TRBJ1-4; 12 nucleotides align to TRBD1. Germline assignment: CDR1 MDHEN and CDR2 SYDVKM. The CDR3 covers 15 residues. Germline trimming cut 6 bases from V and 3 bases from J; bases unmatched to any gene: 2. Written as DNA, the CDR3 is TGTGCCAGCAGAGGGACAGGGGGCTCTAATGAAAAACTGTTTTTT. Amino acid sequence: CASRGTGGSNEKLFF.

This clone was seen only once. The chain carries TRBV5-1 and TRBJ1-4; no reliable D call. The V and J ends lost 2 bases and 8 bases respectively, with 10 bases between them. This CDR3 has 13 amino acids. Germline assignment: CDR1 SGHRS and CDR2 YFSETQ. The CDR3 DNA sequence: TGCGCCAGCAGCTTTGACTTTTGGGAAAAACTGTTTTTT. Protein sequence: CASSFDFWEKLFF.

The chain links TRBV7-2 to TRBJ2-3; possibly TRBD2 for D (6 bases). From germline, CDR1 is SGHTA and CDR2 FQGNSA. Trimming removed 5 bases at V and 2 bases at J, with 17 bases between. This CDR3 is built from 16 residues. The CDR3 region is CASSTGVYRPTDTQYF. The CDR3 DNA follows: TGTGCCAGCAGCACGGGGGTTTACCGGCCCACAGATACGCAGTATTTT.

The chain is built from TRBV19 and TRBJ2-5; possibly TRBD1 for D (6 bases). This CDR3 region has 14 residues. Germline V gene data show CDR1 as LNHDA and CDR2 as SQIVND (reference sequence). V was cut by 3 bases and J by 3 bases, with 11 bases left in between. Written as DNA, the CDR3 is TGTGCCAGTAGTATCAACAGGGTAAAAGAGACCCAGTACTTC. This gives the protein CASSINRVKETQYF.

The chain has TRBV7-3 and TRBJ2-1; 8 nucleotides match TRBD2. The junction had 5 bases not matched to a gene; V was cut back by 2 bases and J by 8 bases. Per germline, CDR1 SGHTA and CDR2 FQGTGA. The CDR3 covers 14 residues. CDR3 in DNA: TGTGCCAGCAGCTTAGCGAGCGGGAGTTATGAGCAGTTCTTC. Translation: CASSLASGSYEQFF.

The sample holds a few counts of this clone. The gene calls are TRBV7-7 and TRBJ2-1; D is ambiguous. This CDR3 has 15 amino acids. Per germline, CDR1 SSHAT and CDR2 FNYEAQ (reference sequence). Trimming shortened V by 2 bases and J by 1 base, and 9 bases separated the two germline ends. CDR3 amino acids: CASSLRLVSYNEQFF. CDR3 DNA: TGTGCCAGCAGCTTAAGGCTAGTTTCCTACAATGAGCAGTTCTTC. The complete variable domain, with remaining parts taken from reference TRBV7-7 and TRBJ2-1, reads GAGVSQSPRYKVTKRGQDVTLRCDPISSHATLYWYQQALGQGPEFLTYFNYEAQPDKSGLPSDRFSAERPEGSISTLTIQRTEQRDSAMYRCASSLRLVSYNEQFFGPGTRLTVL.